A single sample gave rise to the 29 T cell receptor beta chains below, sequenced in a study of cytomegalovirus exposure and HLA in healthy donors. PCR primers comprised 60 Vbeta and 13 Jbeta primers. Clones were read by immunoSEQ multiplex PCR, and TCRdb kept only the in-frame ones, dropping some. The table records around 130,000 clones, 80% of them present only once. Sequencing used PBMCs. The receptors stem from a man between 40 and 49 years old in good health and CMV-seronegative.

The chain recombines TRBV5-1 with TRBJ2-1; tentative D call: TRBD2 (5 bases). V was trimmed by 2 bases and J by 6 bases, leaving 15 bases between them. Per germline, CDR1 SGHRS and CDR2 YFSETQ. The length of the CDR3 is 15 residues. The CDR3 DNA follows: TGCGCCAGCAGCTTCCGGGGAAATTCCCTCAATGAGCAGTTCTTC. This sequence encodes CASSFRGNSLNEQFF.

The chain has TRBV6-5 and TRBJ1-1, with TRBD1 matching over 7 bases. Germline V gene sequence: CDR1 MNHEY, CDR2 SVGAGI. The CDR3 length is 15 residues. The trim removed 2 bases at V and 4 bases at J, leaving 7 bases unmatched. The CDR3 region has the DNA TGTGCCAGCAGTTACGGAAAGAGGGGGCCCACTGAAGCTTTCTTT. It specifies CASSYGKRGPTEAFF.

The chain joins TRBV27 to TRBJ2-2; no clear D. The V gene's germline CDR1 is MNHEY and CDR2 SMNVEV (reference sequence). The CDR3 is 14 amino acids. Trimming took 2 bases from V and 4 from J, leaving 8 bases between them. This CDR3 reads CASSLRRGTGELFF. The CDR3 bases are TGTGCCAGCAGTTTAAGGCGAGGCACCGGGGAGCTGTTTTTT.

This sequence joins TRBV7-9 and TRBJ2-7, with D perhaps TRBD2 (6 bases). The V end was cut by 4 bases, the J end by 3 bases, with 10 bases between. CDR3 size: 13 residues. Per the germline V gene, CDR1 is SEHNR and CDR2 is FQNEAQ (reference sequence). CDR3 DNA sequence: TGTGCCAGCAGCTATTACGGGGGCTACGAGCAGTACTTC. It is translated as CASSYYGGYEQYF.

The chain employs TRBV6-1 and TRBJ1-1; D may be TRBD1 (5 bases). Germline-derived CDR1 and CDR2 are MNHNS and SASEGT. V was trimmed by 2 bases and J by 4 bases, leaving 11 bases between them. CDR3 size: 14 residues. The CDR3, as DNA: TGTGCCAGCAGTGAACAGGGTTTCAGCACTGAAGCTTTCTTT. This sequence encodes CASSEQGFSTEAFF.

The chain links TRBV5-1 to TRBJ2-3, with D perhaps matching TRBD2 (5 bases). CDR1 and CDR2 from the germline V gene are SGHRS and YFSETQ. V was clipped by 5 bases and J by 3 bases, with 10 bases between them. This CDR3 contains 13 residues. CDR3 protein: CASRFSGTDTQYF. CDR3 in DNA: TGCGCCAGCAGGTTCTCGGGGACAGATACGCAGTATTTT.

The chain links TRBV13 to TRBJ2-4; TRBD1 matches at 8 bases. V lost 5 bases, J lost 7 bases, and 7 bases stayed unmatched. The CDR3 consists of 14 residues. Per the germline V gene, CDR1 is PRHDT and CDR2 is FYEKMQ (reference sequence). CDR3 sequence reads: CASSPGQGANIQYF. CDR3 bases: TGTGCCAGCAGCCCAGGACAGGGAGCGAACATTCAGTACTTC.

The J gene is TRBJ2-5, the V gene TRBV7-9; D may be TRBD2 (5 bases). The CDR3 runs to 12 residues. The V gene lost 3 bases and the J gene lost 5 bases, with 7 bases spanning the gap. Germline CDR1 SEHNR, CDR2 FQNEAQ (reference sequence). The CDR3 loop reads CASSFEGETQYF. DNA of the CDR3: TGTGCCAGCAGCTTTGAGGGTGAGACCCAGTACTTC.

The V call is TRBV10-3, the J call TRBJ2-5; D might be TRBD1 (6 bases). V was shortened by 0 bases and J by 4 bases, with 15 bases between the two germline ends. This CDR3 contains 16 residues. Germline values: CDR1 ENHRY, CDR2 SYGVKD. The CDR3: CAISESTLTGRETQYF. The CDR3 DNA sequence: TGTGCCATCAGTGAGTCTACCCTTACAGGGAGAGAGACCCAGTACTTC.

The genes are TRBV28 and TRBJ2-7; 7 bases are shared with TRBD1. CDR1 and CDR2 (germline): MDHEN, SYDVKM. CDR3 length: 13 amino acids. The J segment lost 4 bases and the V segment lost 3 bases, leaving 3 bases of the junction unmatched. CDR3 bases: TGTGCCAGCAGTTTTACAGGGGAGTACGAGCAGTACTTC. This gives the protein CASSFTGEYEQYF.

This clone was seen only a few times. The rearrangement links TRBV6-1 to TRBJ1-3; 7 bases line up with TRBD1. The germline V gene has CDR1 MNHNS and CDR2 SASEGT. This CDR3 is built from 17 residues. Trimming cost V 1 base and J 2 bases; bases outside gene matches: 8. DNA of the CDR3: TGTGCCAGCAGTGAAGGTAGGAGGGACAGAGCTGGAAACACCATATATTTT. This gives the protein CASSEGRRDRAGNTIYF.

This chain connects TRBV6-4 to TRBJ1-5; D perhaps matches TRBD1 (5 bases). Germline V gene data show CDR1 as MRHNA and CDR2 as SNTAGT. Trimming pared 8 bases from V and 3 bases from J, leaving 20 bases between. The CDR3 totals 16 residues. The CDR3 DNA follows: TGTGCCAGCGCCCTCGGGGGGAGGGAGGCCAATCAGCCCCAGCATTTT. It translates to CASALGGREANQPQHF.

This chain joins TRBV5-1 and TRBJ1-1, with 7 bases identical to TRBD1. The CDR3 has 13 amino acids. V was clipped by 2 bases and J by 3 bases; unmatched bases: 1. Germline CDR1 SGHRS, CDR2 YFSETQ. The DNA for the CDR3 is TGCGCCAGCAGCTTCACAGGGGACACTGAAGCTTTCTTT. This encodes CASSFTGDTEAFF.

For the CDR3, the DNA is TGTGCCAGCAGCTTGGTCGGTAGGTGGGGCGAACAGTACTTC. This gives the protein CASSLVGRWGEQYF. The genes are TRBV5-4 and TRBJ2-7; D may be TRBD1 (5 bases). Deletions cut 0 bases from V and 10 bases from J, with 17 bases between. The germline CDR1 and CDR2 sequences are SGHNT and YYREEE (reference sequence). The CDR3 length is 14 residues.

The chain joins TRBV7-3 to TRBJ2-1; 12 bases fit TRBD1. With 2 bases clipped from V and 9 bases from J, the junction kept 8 bases outside the gene matches. The length of the CDR3 is 16 residues. CDR1 is SGHTA and CDR2 is FQGTGA in the germline V gene. CDR3 residues: CASSLRGTGGTGEQFF. The CDR3 bases are TGTGCCAGCAGCTTACGGGGGACAGGGGGCACGGGTGAGCAGTTCTTC.

This clone came up a few times. The V gene is TRBV28, the J gene TRBJ1-4; D may be TRBD1 (5 bases). The CDR3 is 14 amino acids. In germline, CDR1 is MDHEN, CDR2 SYDVKM. Trimming removed 7 bases from V and 2 bases from J, with 11 bases in between. CDR3 sequence reads: CASTRGWTNEKLFF. In DNA, the CDR3 is TGTGCCAGCACCCGGGGGTGGACTAATGAAAAACTGTTTTTT.

This chain uses TRBV18 with TRBJ2-5, with D uncertain. Germline V gives CDR1 KGHSH, CDR2 LQKENI. This CDR3 contains 13 residues. The V gene lost 4 bases and the J gene lost 3 bases, with 9 bases spanning the gap. The CDR3 protein is CASSHNSEETQYF. In DNA form, the CDR3 reads TGTGCCAGCTCACACAATTCCGAAGAGACCCAGTACTTC.

J is TRBJ1-5 and V is TRBV5-8, with D unclear. The CDR3 totals 14 residues. The V gene lost 2 bases and the J gene lost 3 bases, with 9 bases spanning the gap. Germline assignment: CDR1 SGHTS and CDR2 YDEGEE. CDR3 in amino acids: CASSLYSPNQPQHF. The CDR3 DNA reads TGTGCCAGCAGCTTATACAGTCCCAATCAGCCCCAGCATTTT.

The gene calls are TRBV11-2 and TRBJ2-3, with TRBD2 matching over 7 bases. Per the germline V gene, CDR1 is SGHAT and CDR2 is FQNNGV. V lost 3 bases and J lost 2; bases outside the gene matches: 2. This CDR3 is 14 amino acids long. The CDR3 DNA follows: TGTGCCAGCAGCTTCAGCGGGAACACAGATACGCAGTATTTT. This encodes CASSFSGNTDTQYF.

The CDR3 DNA sequence: TGTGCCACCAGCCGGGACAGGGTCCTTTCCTACGAGCAGTACTTC. Protein product: CATSRDRVLSYEQYF. The chain recombines TRBV15 with TRBJ2-7, with 9 bases fitting TRBD1. The V and J ends lost 5 bases and 1 base, in that order; junction bases with no gene match: 6. CDR3 length equals 15 residues. In germline, CDR1 is LNHNV, CDR2 YYDKDF (reference sequence).

The chain joins TRBV2 to TRBJ2-1, with 16 positions matching TRBD2. CDR3 length equals 15 residues. CDR1 and CDR2 (germline): SNHLY, FYNNEI. Trimming cost V 3 bases and J 14 bases; bases outside gene matches: 7. The CDR3 nucleotides are TGTGCCAGCAGTGATTTGGGACTAGCGGGAGGGCCTAAGTTCTTC. Its translation: CASSDLGLAGGPKFF.

The rearrangement uses TRBV29-1 and TRBJ2-3, with D tentatively TRBD1 (5 bases). Germline V gene data show CDR1 as SQVTM and CDR2 as ANQGSEA. Trimming shortened V by 7 bases and J by 0 bases, and 11 bases separated the two germline ends. This CDR3 region has 13 residues. The DNA for the CDR3 is TGCAGCGCCGCCACAGGTAGCACAGATACGCAGTATTTT. Encoded protein: CSAATGSTDTQYF.

This clone was seen a single time. The chain recombines TRBV25-1 with TRBJ1-4; D is uncertain. The germline V gene encodes CDR1 MGHDK and CDR2 SYGVNS. V was cut by 6 bases and J by 3 bases, with 8 bases left in between. This CDR3 region has 13 residues. CDR3 sequence: CASRDGPNEKLFF. For the CDR3, the DNA is TGTGCCAGCAGGGATGGGCCTAATGAAAAACTGTTTTTT.

The J gene is TRBJ2-7, the V gene TRBV15, with unresolved D. The CDR3 loop spans 13 amino acids. Per germline, CDR1 LNHNV and CDR2 YYDKDF (reference sequence). V lost 0 bases, J lost 4 bases, and 7 bases lay in between. The CDR3 here is CATSRDHGYEQYF. CDR3 nucleotide sequence: TGTGCCACCAGCAGAGATCACGGGTACGAGCAGTACTTC.

The rearrangement joins TRBV18 to TRBJ2-7; TRBD2 might be the D (5 bases). CDR1 and CDR2 from the germline V gene are KGHSH and LQKENI. The germline V and J ends were trimmed by 0 bases and 1 base, with 7 bases remaining between them. The CDR3 runs to 14 residues. The CDR3 bases are TGTGCCAGCTCACCACCGGGAGATTCCTACGAGCAGTACTTC. Amino acid sequence: CASSPPGDSYEQYF.

The V gene is TRBV5-1, the J gene TRBJ1-2; 10 nucleotides agree with TRBD1. Germline CDR1 is SGHRS and CDR2 is YFSETQ. The CDR3 has 15 residues. The V segment lost 5 bases and the J segment 6 bases; nucleotides outside the gene matches: 10. The DNA of the CDR3 is TGCGCCAGCAGGGAAGGGACAGGGGAAGTAAATGGCTACACCTTC. Protein: CASREGTGEVNGYTF.

The rearrangement links TRBV5-1 to TRBJ2-5; 8 bases line up with TRBD2. Germline CDR1 SGHRS, CDR2 YFSETQ. The CDR3 extends over 13 amino acids. V lost 2 bases and J lost 5; bases outside the gene matches: 2. In DNA, the CDR3 is TGCGCCAGCAGCTTCCCGGGGGGGGAGACCCAGTACTTC. Residues: CASSFPGGETQYF.

The V call is TRBV28, the J call TRBJ2-1; 9 nucleotides line up with TRBD1. The ends lost 5 bases at V and 0 bases at J; junction bases unmatched: 5. This CDR3 is built from 16 residues. From germline, CDR1 is MDHEN and CDR2 SYDVKM. The chain's CDR3 is CASSTGGAGSYNEQFF. For the CDR3, the DNA is TGTGCCAGCAGTACAGGGGGCGCGGGCTCCTACAATGAGCAGTTCTTC.

V and J are TRBV18 and TRBJ1-5; TRBD1 might be the D (5 bases). From germline, CDR1 is KGHSH and CDR2 LQKENI. Between the trimmed V and J ends, which lost 1 base and 0 bases, there was a span of 10 bases. The CDR3 sequence is 16 residues long. This CDR3 is CASSPRQSDSNQPQHF. CDR3 bases: TGTGCCAGCTCACCACGACAGTCCGATAGCAATCAGCCCCAGCATTTT.